Given below is one TCR beta chain in context. Sorting used thawed, overnight-rested PBMC stained with anti-CD3, a viability dye and GMM-loaded CD1B tetramer. C32 glucose monomycolate from Rhodococcus equi was loaded onto the CD1B tetramers. CD14-expressing monocytes were removed from PBMC before cryopreservation and sorting. Produced via immunoSEQ multiplex PCR; TCRdb's table is partial and in-frame only. The table includes 50,000 to 65,000 clones, over 75% detected once. The V end lost 1 base, the J end lost 5 bases, and 9 bases lay between the germline ends. This CDR3 is built from 14 residues. CDR1 is SGHTA and CDR2 is FQGNSA in the germline V gene. The sample comes from a study of T cells in tuberculosis.

Specimen: CD1b-GMM tetramer-negative cells sorted from PBMCs. The chain has TRBV7-2 and TRBJ2-4; unclear D gene. This clonotype originated in an adult woman with latent tuberculosis. The CDR3 loop is CASSLDRWQNIQYF. CDR3 coding DNA: TGTGCCAGCAGCTTAGACCGTTGGCAAAACATTCAGTACTTC.